The sequence of this T cell receptor (beta chain) was determined in a study of control samples from healthy donors and cancer patients. There are 14 residues in the CDR3. The ends were cut back, 3 bases at V and 12 bases at J, with 18 bases in the middle. The V gene's germline CDR1 is MNHNS and CDR2 SASEGT. The repertoire was sequenced with immunoSEQ multiplex PCR; TCRdb's copy has only in-frame clones and lacks some. Altogether about 18,000 clones are present, 84% being singletons, with the ten largest covering around 28%. The source of this sequence is a woman between 65 and 79 years old with lung cancer. This chain links TRBV6-1 with TRBJ2-1; D uncertain. The source material was PBMCs. The DNA for the CDR3 is TGTGCCAGCAGTGATTTGAGTGGCACCCGTCGGCAGTTCTTC. Translated, it gives CASSDLSGTRRQFF.